What follows describes a single TCR beta chain. Assay used: immunoSEQ multiplex PCR; TCRdb lists only in-frame clones, some missing. The sample contains a few million clones, approximately 90% of which appear only once. The CDR3 length is 13 residues. From germline, CDR1 is SNHLY and CDR2 FYNNEI. The V and J ends lost 8 bases and 8 bases respectively, with 13 bases between them. The sample comes from a study of shared clonotypes between healthy human individuals. The wider study: Samples came from two female and a few male donors aged 18 to 49.

The donors, all of them Caucasian adults, lived in Nashville, Tennessee. Sequencing was done on a sample of naive CD4+ T cells sorted from blood. Subset noted: CD45RA+ positively selected. The receptor's source is a man aged 18 to 29 in good health. The V call is TRBV2, the J call TRBJ1-6; possible D gene TRBD1, 5 bases. For the CDR3, the DNA is TGTGCCAGCGGACTGGGGGAGGATTCACCCCTCCACTTT. Translated, it gives CASGLGEDSPLHF.